The subject of this entry is one TCR beta chain. Its specificity is not known. This sample is part of a study of Tregs in tolerant kidney transplant recipients. Clones were sequenced by immunoSEQ multiplex PCR, and TCRdb holds only the in-frame ones, with some missing. This repertoire shows 68,000 or so clones, over 80% found once; its top ten account for about 4%. Unstimulated regulatory T cells (CD4+CD25+CD127-), CD4+CD25- non-regulatory cells, CD4 and CD8 cells were FACS-sorted from thawed PBMCs. Trimming took off 5 bases at V and 6 bases at J, with 17 bases between the two ends. CDR3 length equals 15 residues. In germline, CDR1 is SGHVS, CDR2 FNYEAQ. Study-wide findings and caveats: No direct test of biological reproducibility was done here.

The clonotype was recovered from a human donor in good health. The sequenced sample consisted of CD4+ T cells from blood. This sequence joins TRBV7-6 and TRBJ1-5; TRBD1 might be the D (5 bases). The CDR3, as DNA: TGTGCCAGCAGCCCCCCAACAGGATTACCTCAGCCCCAGCATTTT. It translates to CASSPPTGLPQPQHF.